This passage covers 28 T cell receptor beta chains from one sample sequenced in a study of T cell responses to AZD1222 COVID-19 vaccine. TCRdb's table, derived via immunoSEQ multiplex PCR, lists solely in-frame clones and lacks some. The data contain roughly 120,000 clones, about 89% of them singletons. The sample consisted of peripheral blood, taken on day 0 of AZD1222 vaccination. The receptors stem from an adult in good health.

J is TRBJ2-3 and V is TRBV9; no definite D call. With 5 bases removed from V and 2 bases from J, the gap between germline ends came to 6 bases. The germline CDR1 and CDR2 sequences are SGDLS and YYNGEE. The CDR3 runs 12 residues. The CDR3 spells CASSAHTDTQYF. As DNA, the CDR3 is TGTGCCAGCAGTGCTCACACAGATACGCAGTATTTT. The entire variable domain, with the rest obtained from reference TRBV9 and TRBJ2-3, is as follows: DSGVTQTPKHLITATGQRVTLRCSPRSGDLSVYWYQQSLDQGLQFLIQYYNGEERAKGNILERFSAQQFPDLHSELNLSSLELGDSALYFCASSAHTDTQYFGPGTRLTVL.

This chain links TRBV9 with TRBJ1-2; D may be TRBD1 (5 bases). This CDR3 is 14 amino acids long. V was shortened by 0 bases and J by 5 bases, with 11 bases between the two germline ends. Germline assignment: CDR1 SGDLS and CDR2 YYNGEE. Here the CDR3 reads CASSVGGREYGYTF. CDR3 coding DNA: TGTGCCAGCAGCGTAGGTGGCAGGGAGTATGGCTACACCTTC.

The chain recombines TRBV6-5 with TRBJ1-6; no firm D call. CDR1 is MNHEY, CDR2 SVGAGI, per germline. V was cut by 6 bases and J by 5 bases, with 14 bases left in between. The CDR3 covers 15 residues. The CDR3 spells CASRTGPLDNSPLHF. Written as DNA, the CDR3 is TGTGCCAGCAGGACTGGACCTCTCGATAATTCACCCCTCCACTTT.

V is TRBV5-1 and J is TRBJ1-2, with 7 nucleotides matching TRBD1. This CDR3 spans 16 amino acids. Germline trimming cut 4 bases from V and 8 bases from J; bases unmatched to any gene: 17. Germline V CDR1 and CDR2: SGHRS, YFSETQ. The CDR3, as DNA: TGCGCCAGCAGCGACTCACCCGACAGGGCTGTAGGGGGCTACACCTTC. Protein sequence: CASSDSPDRAVGGYTF.

The chain joins TRBV7-3 to TRBJ2-5; 12 positions agree with TRBD1. Trimming cost V 5 bases and J 5 bases; bases outside gene matches: 3. Germline V lookup: CDR1 SGHTA, CDR2 FQGTGA. This CDR3 spans 14 amino acids. Here the CDR3 reads CASSLGQGAETQYF. In nucleotides, the CDR3 is TGTGCCAGCAGCCTGGGACAGGGGGCTGAGACCCAGTACTTC.

This chain joins TRBV12-3 or TRBV12-4 and TRBJ2-7, with 8 bases lining up with TRBD1. The V segment lost 6 bases and the J segment 5 bases; nucleotides outside the gene matches: 6. CDR3 length: 13 residues. The CDR3 sequence is CASRTGVSDEQYF. DNA for the CDR3: TGTGCCAGCAGGACAGGGGTTTCGGACGAGCAGTACTTC.

This sequence joins TRBV6-1 and TRBJ2-7; unclear D gene. V lost 0 bases, J lost 2 bases, and 8 bases lay in between. This CDR3 has 14 residues. CDR1 and CDR2 from the germline V gene are MNHNS and SASEGT. CDR3 in amino acids: CASSEAHVTYEQYF. Written as DNA, the CDR3 is TGTGCCAGCAGTGAAGCGCATGTGACCTACGAGCAGTACTTC.

This clone was seen just once. The chain has TRBV7-6 and TRBJ1-1; D might be TRBD1 (5 bases). The CDR3 runs to 16 residues. V lost 1 base and J lost 1, with 13 bases in between. Germline loops: CDR1 SGHVS, CDR2 FNYEAQ. The DNA of the CDR3 is TGTGCCAGCAGCTTAGGGATGAGGGACCGGAACACTGAAGCTTTCTTT. It encodes CASSLGMRDRNTEAFF.

This clone was observed once. The chain recombines TRBV7-2 with TRBJ2-1; no reliable D call. The CDR3 runs 16 residues. V lost 3 bases and J 7 bases, leaving 19 bases between the germline ends. Germline V gene sequence: CDR1 SGHTA, CDR2 FQGNSA. The CDR3 sequence is CASSFTRSAARNEQFF. The DNA for the CDR3 is TGTGCCAGCAGCTTTACCAGGAGCGCCGCTCGGAATGAGCAGTTCTTC.

This chain joins TRBV7-8 and TRBJ1-4; D unresolved. This CDR3 is built from 13 residues. V was cut by 1 base and J by 8 bases, with 8 bases left in between. CDR1 and CDR2 from the germline V gene are SGHVS and FQNEAQ. The chain's CDR3 is CASSLVASEKLFF. The DNA for the CDR3 is TGTGCCAGCAGCTTAGTGGCTTCCGAAAAACTGTTTTTT.

The chain joins TRBV19 to TRBJ2-3; a possible D gene is TRBD2 (6 bases). Trimming took 5 bases from V and 3 from J, leaving 21 bases between them. CDR3 size: 17 residues. The germline V gene encodes CDR1 LNHDA and CDR2 SQIVND (reference sequence). The CDR3 bases are TGTGCCAGTAGTCCCGCGGGGCGAGCGCCTACGACAGATACGCAGTATTTT. Its translation is CASSPAGRAPTTDTQYF.

The V call is TRBV7-6, the J call TRBJ2-7, with D unresolved. V dropped 4 bases and J dropped 5 bases, with 12 bases sitting between them. This CDR3 region has 13 residues. Germline V gene lookup returns CDR1 SGHVS and CDR2 FNYEAQ. CDR3: CASSSPLEHEQYF. The CDR3, as DNA: TGTGCCAGCAGCTCGCCCCTCGAACACGAGCAGTACTTC.

This clone is a singleton in its sample. The chain recombines TRBV30 with TRBJ2-1; D uncertain. This CDR3 contains 12 residues. V lost 2 bases, J lost 8 bases, and 10 bases lay in between. In germline, CDR1 is GTSNPN, CDR2 SVGIG (reference sequence). In DNA form, the CDR3 reads TGTGCCTGGAGTTCTTCAAGCTATGAGCAGTTCTTC. Translated: CAWSSSSYEQFF.

This clone appeared a single time. The chain joins TRBV7-3 to TRBJ2-3, with 7 bases identical to TRBD1. The CDR3 has 17 amino acids. The germline gives CDR1 SGHTA, CDR2 FQGTGA. Unmatched junction bases numbered 6, after V lost 0 bases and J lost 0 bases. CDR3: CASSLTGTVKSTDTQYF. The CDR3 DNA sequence: TGTGCCAGCAGCTTAACCGGGACAGTCAAGAGCACAGATACGCAGTATTTT.

This clone was recorded once. J is TRBJ1-5 and V is TRBV28; 8 bases are a match to TRBD1. This CDR3 is 15 amino acids long. Germline CDR1 is MDHEN and CDR2 is SYDVKM. The trim removed 2 bases at V and 4 bases at J, leaving 4 bases unmatched. CDR3 nucleotide sequence: TGTGCCAGCAGTTTACAGGGGGCCCCTAATCAGCCCCAGCATTTT. Translating it yields CASSLQGAPNQPQHF.

CDR3 DNA: TGCGCCAGCAGCTTACCGGGACAGGGGTCTGGGGCCAACGTCCTGACTTTC. Translated: CASSLPGQGSGANVLTF. The chain uses TRBV5-1 and TRBJ2-6; 10 bases fit TRBD1. Germline V gene data show CDR1 as SGHRS and CDR2 as YFSETQ. CDR3 size: 17 residues. The junction had 3 bases not matched to a gene; V was cut back by 2 bases and J by 1 base.

The chain carries TRBV11-1 and TRBJ1-6; 7 positions match TRBD1. Germline V gene lookup returns CDR1 SGHAT and CDR2 FQDESV (reference sequence). The V and J ends lost 7 bases and 9 bases, in that order; junction bases with no gene match: 9. The CDR3 consists of 14 residues. DNA for the CDR3: TGTGCCAGCACCAAACAGGGGAAGGGTTCACCCCTCCACTTT. This codes for CASTKQGKGSPLHF.

The chain uses TRBV12-5 and TRBJ1-2, with D maybe TRBD1 (5 bases). Trimming cost V 1 base and J 4 bases, with 13 bases left between them. The CDR3 is made up of 15 amino acids. Germline lookup yields CDR1 LGHNT and CDR2 FRNRAP. The CDR3, as DNA: TGTGCTAGTGGTTTGGGGAGGGGTGTAAGCTATGGCTACACCTTC. Translation gives CASGLGRGVSYGYTF.

The chain couples TRBV28 to TRBJ2-7, with D possibly being TRBD2 (5 bases). CDR1 and CDR2 (germline): MDHEN, SYDVKM. The CDR3 consists of 13 residues. The ends were cut back, 4 bases at V and 0 bases at J, with 7 bases in the middle. Written as DNA, the CDR3 is TGTGCCAGCAGTTCCCGGGACTCCTACGAGCAGTACTTC. It encodes CASSSRDSYEQYF.

This chain joins TRBV19 and TRBJ1-1; weak D call: TRBD1 (6 bases). V dropped 6 bases and J dropped 6 bases, with 20 bases sitting between them. Germline V lookup: CDR1 LNHDA, CDR2 SQIVND (reference sequence). The CDR3 extends over 15 amino acids. For the CDR3, the DNA is TGTGCCAGTAGGGTTTATACCAGGGGATCGTCTGAAGCTTTCTTT. The encoded protein is CASRVYTRGSSEAFF.

The chain carries TRBV15 and TRBJ1-2; D is unresolved. V lost 2 bases to trimming and J lost 7 bases, with 20 bases between them. CDR1 is LNHNV and CDR2 is YYDKDF in the germline V gene (reference sequence). This CDR3 has 16 amino acids. The CDR3 spells CATSRLRTSRGGGYTF. The CDR3 coding sequence is TGTGCCACCAGCAGATTAAGAACGAGCCGCGGCGGTGGCTACACCTTC.

This chain links TRBV28 with TRBJ2-1, with 8 bases fitting TRBD2. This CDR3 contains 14 residues. J gave up 14 bases and V 2 bases, and 11 bases lay outside the gene matches. The V gene's germline CDR1 is MDHEN and CDR2 SYDVKM. CDR3 loop: CASSLDGRAREKFF. The CDR3 DNA is TGTGCCAGCAGTTTAGACGGGAGGGCCAGGGAGAAGTTCTTC.

This clone is a singleton in its sample. V and J are TRBV3-1 (or the pseudogene TRBV3-2) and TRBJ2-1; the D gene is possibly TRBD2 (5 bases). The CDR3 loop spans 16 amino acids. V gave up 7 bases and J gave up 4 bases, with 20 bases separating them. Germline V gives CDR1 LGHDT, CDR2 YNNKEL (reference sequence). This CDR3 reads CASTHGWSGVYNEQFF. The DNA for the CDR3 is TGTGCCAGCACCCATGGGTGGTCCGGGGTTTACAATGAGCAGTTCTTC.

V and J are TRBV10-3 and TRBJ1-1; D may be TRBD1 (6 bases). Trimming stripped 11 bases from V and 1 base from J, with 14 bases between. Germline V gives CDR1 ENHRY, CDR2 SYGVKD. The CDR3 contains 13 residues. The CDR3 DNA sequence: TGTGCCGCTACCGGGACATCGAACACTGAAGCTTTCTTT. Amino acids: CAATGTSNTEAFF.

The gene calls are TRBV3-1 (or the pseudogene TRBV3-2) and TRBJ1-2; 7 bases agree with TRBD1. Germline CDR1 is LGHDT and CDR2 is YNNKEL (reference sequence). CDR3 length: 16 amino acids. The junction had 7 bases not matched to a gene; V was cut back by 0 bases and J by 3 bases. The CDR3 loop is CASSQEGRGLYYGYTF. The CDR3 bases are TGTGCCAGCAGCCAAGAAGGGAGGGGGCTATACTATGGCTACACCTTC.

The chain links TRBV27 to TRBJ2-4; D gene uncertain. This CDR3 is built from 13 residues. Germline V gives CDR1 MNHEY, CDR2 SMNVEV (reference sequence). V was trimmed by 6 bases and J by 3 bases, leaving 9 bases between them. CDR3 in amino acids: CASRERDKNIQYF. The CDR3 nucleotides are TGTGCCAGCAGGGAACGAGACAAAAACATTCAGTACTTC.

The chain combines TRBV2 with TRBJ1-1; D is uncertain. The ends were cut back, 6 bases at V and 3 bases at J, with 8 bases in the middle. Germline assignment: CDR1 SNHLY and CDR2 FYNNEI. The CDR3 totals 12 residues. The CDR3 sequence: CASSLEYTEAFF. The CDR3 nucleotides read TGTGCCAGCAGCCTAGAATACACTGAAGCTTTCTTT.

The rearrangement uses TRBV19 and TRBJ1-1; D unresolved. There are 14 residues in the CDR3. CDR1 LNHDA and CDR2 SQIVND come from the germline V gene (reference sequence). V was trimmed by 7 bases and J by 0 bases, leaving 12 bases between them. As DNA, the CDR3 is TGTGCCAGTAAGGTCCAAAACATGAACACTGAAGCTTTCTTT. Protein sequence: CASKVQNMNTEAFF.